This T cell receptor beta chain was sequenced during a study of long-term antiretroviral therapy in people with HIV (dated by TCRdb to between 2021 and 2024). With regard to the full study: The earliest samples were collected about a decade before the 2015 WHO recommendation for immediate ART, when ART was typically delayed until CD4 counts fell. Test extractions of a monoclonal T-cell line alongside some 35 polyclonal samples showed no cross-contamination during QIAcube processing. The cohort contributed 150 to 200 cryopreserved PBMC samples from about 33 adults with confirmed HIV infection, collected serially over a mean of around 6 years (range 1-12). Of the 30 participants with HIV, eleven were female. A retrospective serial study tested whether ART initiation and durable HIV suppression were associated with changes in peripheral blood TRB repertoire composition and diversity.

Trimming takes 0 bases off V and 9 bases off J; junction bases not matched to a gene: 12. The germline V gene gives CDR1 as SGHRS and CDR2 as YFSETQ. The CDR3 starts with the cysteine, ends with the phenylalanine, and has 16 residues. Only the CDR3 DNA stays, 48 bases, in frame from base 1. Inclusion was restricted to participants for whom at least one PBMC sample before ART initiation and at least two post-ART samples were available. All participants with HIV were treated in the United States of America. Cryopreserved samples of about 0.9-11 million PBMC were thawed and washed before DNA extraction. At the time of the earliest PBMC sample, participants with HIV were aged between roughly 20 and 60 years. Each participant contributed PBMC samples from 1-4 timepoints before ART initiation and 2-8 timepoints after ART initiation, with a median of 7 samples. Serial HIV viral load, CD4+ T-cell count, ART history and demographic data were obtained for every participant. A Qiagen kit on a QIAcube was used to extract genomic DNA from unsorted PBMC, with samples processed in batches of 12.

The immunoSEQ hsTCRB v3.0 assay was used at survey level resolution to sequence the TRB variable region. TRB sequencing targeted a depth of about 35,000-50,000 T-cell genomes per sample. Pooled TRB libraries were sequenced on an Illumina MiSeq with a v3 150-cycle kit. For the original study's pipeline: Repertoire analysis was run in R within a reproducible Nextflow workflow that covered QC, data transformation and analysis. LymphoSeq2, an R package for exploring AIRR-Seq data, was used to implement the custom analyses. After excluding several samples that yielded fewer than 5000 total TRB sequences, some 190 HIV repertoires remained for analysis. Of the 188 retained HIV repertoires, about 60 were collected before and under 150 after ART initiation. Repertoires were downsampled to 5000 TRB nucleotide sequences, and summary statistics were averaged over 100 downsampling iterations. TRB sequences were retained for analysis only if CDR3 regions of at least seven amino acids were present. Diversity was measured with a Shannon entropy-derived clonality score and the Gini coefficient. In the repertoire networks, any two of the top 5000 CDR3 amino acid sequences were linked whenever the two sequences differed by an edit distance of one. GLIPH2 predicted antigen specificity groups and MHC restriction for TRB CDR3 amino acid sequences. To flag known CMV, EBV, HIV or tissue antigen associations, CDR3 amino acid sequences were matched against VDJdb and McPAS-TCR. Pre-ART, post-ART and control groups were compared with Wilcoxon signed-rank tests and Holm-Bonferroni correction. TCRdb provides this immuneACCESS table in a form limited to in-frame rearrangements. Some clones are lacking; in checked studies, under half of them reflect an unresolved V gene, and why the rest are absent is not known. For V, J and clone size, that table is used; D and trimming come from the DNA. Present in this sample are 20,000 to 30,000 clones, 79% of which were seen just once. 10% of the sample is taken by the ten largest.

Concerning this clone: Its recognized antigen is unknown. Per-base qualities were not stored, and no clone one base away is much larger.

Overall study results and their limits: The samples were dated from the mid-2000s to the late 2010s, and the ART regimens that were used may be less effective than current ART regimens. Narrower CDR3 length ranges were observed in HIV repertoires than in controls, and an antigen-experienced repertoire with only a slight naive shift after ART was suggested by the network structure. Expanded TRB clones identified before ART initiation dominated the repertoire at all time points, although this dominance fluctuated and declined in many PLHIV after ART. Since PBMC availability was limited, sequencing covered only the TCR beta chain, with no alpha chain pairing. ART initiation was associated with a significant increase in TRB diversity, but diversity stayed significantly below transplant donor controls even after long-term ART. No data were available on ART adherence, viral resistance or therapy changes, limiting inferences about post-ART repertoire changes. Because pre-ART samples had limited cell numbers, profiling was done on unsorted PBMC rather than on sorted CD4+ and CD8+ T cells.

The source is a woman between 40 and 50 years old with HIV. This chain is built from TRBV5-1 and TRBJ2-1; 7 bases in the middle match TRBD2. Here the sequenced sample was unsorted PBMCs, taken 1.2 years after starting antiretroviral therapy. The CDR3 reads CASSLGGWGGSSEQFF. The DNA sequence follows: TGCGCCAGCAGCTTGGGGGGCTGGGGGGGGTCGAGTGAGCAGTTCTTC.